These 20 T cell receptor beta chains were sequenced from one sample in a study of patients and donors after allogeneic stem cell transplantation (dated by TCRdb to the early 2020s). Receptor libraries were prepared by RT-PCR. Sequenced using a NextSeq 550. In-frame beta chains were kept once TCRdb had trimmed the public reads at Q25 with fastp and called clones with MiXCR. Under each unique CDR3 protein, matching rows form one entry showing the most common genes and DNA. The sample profile shows 390,000 or so distinct CDR3 sequences; around 15% of them were found once. Jointly, the top ten make up less than 8% of the sample. Sequences were obtained from blood, either unsorted or a sorted T cell fraction (not recorded which). Receptor source: a human donor who was either an allogeneic HSCT recipient or a stem cell or donor lymphocyte infusion donor (not recorded which). It is not recorded whose cells these are; they may come from a transplant donor.

The gene calls are TRBV10-3 and TRBJ1-1; 8 nucleotides line up with TRBD1. V was clipped by 9 bases and J by 1 base; unmatched bases: 4. The germline CDR1 and CDR2 sequences are ENHRY and SYGVKD. The CDR3 totals 13 residues. In nucleotides, the CDR3 is TGTGCCATACAGGGGGGATCGAACACTGAAGCTTTCTTT. Translated, it gives CAIQGGSNTEAFF.

This clonotype was seen more than once but under ten times. The chain has TRBV20-1 and TRBJ2-6; D remains unclear. This CDR3 is 17 amino acids long. Germline lookup yields CDR1 DFQATT and CDR2 SNEGSKA (reference sequence). V was shortened by 6 bases and J by 2 bases, with 20 bases between the two germline ends. CDR3 sequence reads: CSAGRQALSAGANVLTF. The CDR3 DNA reads as TGCAGTGCCGGACGGCAGGCGCTTTCTGCTGGGGCCAACGTCCTGACTTTC.

This clonotype was recorded a few times. V is TRBV6-1 and J is TRBJ2-2; TRBD1 agrees at 7 bases. This CDR3 comprises 17 residues. Per the germline V gene, CDR1 is MNHNS and CDR2 is SASEGT. The junction had 11 bases not matched to a gene; V was cut back by 3 bases and J by 4 bases. CDR3 DNA sequence: TGTGCCAGCAGTGATCGAGGGGGCGCTTCGGGCACCGGGGAGCTGTTTTTT. Translated: CASSDRGGASGTGELFF.

A few counts support this clonotype. The V gene is TRBV12-3 or TRBV12-4, the J gene TRBJ1-4; 7 bases match TRBD1. This CDR3 spans 14 amino acids. Trimming took 3 bases from V and 8 from J; bases not matched to a gene: 6. The CDR3 here is CASSLSQGGEKLFF. The CDR3 DNA sequence: TGTGCCAGCAGTTTGAGTCAGGGGGGGGAAAAACTGTTTTTT.

The sample holds a few counts of this clonotype. The rearrangement joins TRBV6-4 to TRBJ2-2; D is possibly TRBD2 (5 bases). With 0 bases removed from V and 5 bases from J, the gap between germline ends came to 10 bases. Germline-derived CDR1 and CDR2 are MRHNA and SNTAGT. CDR3 size: 15 residues. The CDR3 DNA sequence: TGTGCCAGCAGTGACTCGAGAGGGAAAACCGGGGAGCTGTTTTTT. Protein product: CASSDSRGKTGELFF.

The V gene is TRBV27, the J gene TRBJ2-3; D is unresolved. This CDR3 has 17 residues. Between the trimmed V and J ends, which lost 0 bases and 3 bases, there was a span of 16 bases. The germline CDR1 and CDR2 sequences are MNHEY and SMNVEV (reference sequence). The DNA for the CDR3 is TGTGCCAGCAGTTTATCACCCTGGTCGCTACGGACAGATACGCAGTATTTT. It specifies CASSLSPWSLRTDTQYF.

The chain carries TRBV27 and TRBJ1-1; D is unresolved. Germline CDR1 MNHEY, CDR2 SMNVEV (reference sequence). V lost 5 bases and J lost 3, with 16 bases in between. This CDR3 region has 15 residues. The CDR3 spells CASSRRLGMDTEAFF. DNA of the CDR3: TGTGCCAGCAGTCGTCGTCTTGGCATGGACACTGAAGCTTTCTTT.

This rearrangement joins TRBV6-1 to TRBJ2-1; TRBD2 agrees at 15 bases. In germline, CDR1 is MNHNS, CDR2 SASEGT. V was pared by 5 bases and J by 4 bases, with 12 bases of the junction left unmatched. This CDR3 is built from 19 residues. The CDR3 DNA is TGTGCCAGCAGTCCAAGGACTAGCGGGAGGGGCGCACGGTACAATGAGCAGTTCTTC. It codes for CASSPRTSGRGARYNEQFF.

This clonotype was picked up a small number of times. This chain joins TRBV18 and TRBJ1-5; D is ambiguous. Per the germline V gene, CDR1 is KGHSH and CDR2 is LQKENI. The CDR3 has 15 residues. With 2 bases removed from V and 7 bases from J, the gap between germline ends came to 15 bases. CDR3 nucleotides: TGTGCCAGCTCACCATCATGGGATCTAAGACAGCCCCAGCATTTT. Protein sequence: CASSPSWDLRQPQHF.

A few counts support this clonotype. The DNA for the CDR3 is TGCGCCAGCAGCCAAGTGGGGTTCAGGAATAGCAATCAGCCCCAGCATTTT. Its protein is CASSQVGFRNSNQPQHF. The chain couples TRBV4-1 to TRBJ1-5; the D is unclear. Germline CDR1 MGHRA, CDR2 YSYEKL. The V and J ends lost 1 base and 0 bases respectively, with 13 bases between them. The CDR3 extends over 17 amino acids.

This clonotype was detected ten times or more. This chain links TRBV12-3 or TRBV12-4 with TRBJ2-1, with TRBD2 as a possible D gene (6 bases). The CDR3 has 13 residues. V lost 8 bases and J 8 bases, leaving 16 bases between the germline ends. The CDR3 coding sequence is TGTGCCAGCGAAGGGTTGGAGGGCCATGAGCAGTTCTTC. This codes for CASEGLEGHEQFF.

This clonotype was counted a few times. The CDR3 loop is CASSQDLVGYTF. CDR3 nucleotides: TGTGCCAGCAGCCAAGATCTTGTTGGCTACACCTTC. V usage is TRBV4-2 and J usage is TRBJ1-2; no clear D gene. The CDR3 totals 12 residues. Germline values: CDR1 LGHNA, CDR2 YNFKEQ. Trimming left V 0 bases short and J 7 bases short, with 6 bases between.

In this sample, this clonotype turned up a few times. This sequence joins TRBV7-9 and TRBJ1-1; D ambiguous. There are 13 residues in the CDR3. Germline CDR1 SEHNR, CDR2 FQNEAQ (reference sequence). V was clipped by 0 bases and J by 10 bases, with 12 bases between them. The CDR3 DNA follows: TGTGCCAGCAGCTTAGCGCCGGGCGGCGGAGCTTTCTTT. Its protein product is CASSLAPGGGAFF.

V and J are TRBV4-1 and TRBJ1-2; a weak D match, TRBD1 (5 bases). Germline CDR1 MGHRA, CDR2 YSYEKL. This CDR3 spans 15 amino acids. The ends were cut back, 0 bases at V and 8 bases at J, with 16 bases in the middle. CDR3 loop: CASSQERGRAGGYTF. The CDR3 nucleotides read TGCGCCAGCAGCCAAGAACGAGGCAGGGCGGGCGGCTACACCTTC.

This clonotype has more than one count but fewer than ten. This rearrangement joins TRBV14 to TRBJ1-1, with D unclear. The length of the CDR3 is 13 residues. Germline V gives CDR1 SGHDN, CDR2 FVKESK. V was shortened by 7 bases and J by 1 base, with 10 bases between the two germline ends. CDR3 in amino acids: CASTRLPNTEAFF. The CDR3 bases are TGTGCCAGCACCCGTTTACCGAACACTGAAGCTTTCTTT.

This clonotype has a count of ten or more. Written as DNA, the CDR3 is TGCAGTGCTCGTACTAATGAGCAGTTCTTC. This translates into CSARTNEQFF. The chain links TRBV20-1 to TRBJ2-1; no definite D call. There are 10 residues in the CDR3. Germline CDR1 and CDR2: DFQATT and SNEGSKA (reference sequence). Trimming removed 5 bases at V and 7 bases at J, with 6 bases between.

The chain uses TRBV27 and TRBJ2-5; 11 bases line up with TRBD2. CDR1 and CDR2 (germline): MNHEY, SMNVEV (reference sequence). CDR3 length: 15 residues. The V segment lost 3 bases and the J segment 2 bases; nucleotides outside the gene matches: 2. The CDR3 DNA sequence: TGTGCCAGCAGTTTCTCTAGCGGGAGGCAAGAGACCCAGTACTTC. It encodes CASSFSSGRQETQYF.

The CDR3 loop is CSVVVRDRKNTGELFF. The CDR3 coding sequence is TGCAGCGTTGTAGTCCGGGACCGAAAGAACACCGGGGAGCTGTTTTTT. This sequence joins TRBV29-1 and TRBJ2-2; the D gene could be TRBD1 or TRBD2 (5 bases each). V lost 4 bases, J lost 1 base, and 16 bases lay in between. The CDR3 is 16 residues long. Looked up from germline, CDR1 is SQVTM and CDR2 is ANQGSEA.

The chain has TRBV6-2 or TRBV6-3 and TRBJ1-2; D not certain. Germline V gives CDR1 MNHEY, CDR2 SVGEGT. V was shortened by 5 bases and J by 4 bases, with 11 bases between the two germline ends. The CDR3 runs to 13 residues. The DNA for the CDR3 is TGTGCCAGCAGTCCCTACAGAACCTATGGCTACACCTTC. It yields the protein CASSPYRTYGYTF.

A few counts support this clonotype. The chain carries TRBV5-1 and TRBJ1-1; 9 nucleotides align to TRBD1. The V and J ends lost 2 bases and 4 bases, in that order; junction bases with no gene match: 9. The CDR3 consists of 16 residues. Germline-derived CDR1 and CDR2 are SGHRS and YFSETQ. In DNA, the CDR3 is TGCGCCAGCAGCTTTCCAAGGACAGGGGTCAGCACTGAAGCTTTCTTT. It codes for CASSFPRTGVSTEAFF.